The sequence of this TCR beta chain was determined in a study of cytomegalovirus exposure and HLA in healthy donors. About this clone: Its matching antigen is unknown.

The study ran its PCR with 60 Vbeta and 13 Jbeta primers. The method was immunoSEQ multiplex PCR; TCRdb's version includes in-frame clones alone and lacks a portion of them. The sample yields around 200,000 clones, 82% seen once. Study-wide results and caveats: TCR beta V segments were, for the most part, productive about 87% or about 30% of the time in an earlier analysis. The authors judged a highly shared variant cluster likely a sequencing artifact.

This CDR3 spans 16 amino acids. Unmatched junction bases numbered 13, after V lost 7 bases and J lost 7 bases. The germline CDR1 and CDR2 sequences are SGHVS and FQNEAQ. This clonotype was obtained from a woman between 35 and 50 years old in good health and CMV-seronegative. The source material was PBMCs. The chain uses TRBV7-8 and TRBJ1-6; 7 positions agree with TRBD1. The CDR3 sequence: CASTEQRGLSNSPLHF. In nucleotides, the CDR3 is TGTGCCAGCACCGAACAAAGGGGGCTTTCAAATTCACCCCTCCACTTT.